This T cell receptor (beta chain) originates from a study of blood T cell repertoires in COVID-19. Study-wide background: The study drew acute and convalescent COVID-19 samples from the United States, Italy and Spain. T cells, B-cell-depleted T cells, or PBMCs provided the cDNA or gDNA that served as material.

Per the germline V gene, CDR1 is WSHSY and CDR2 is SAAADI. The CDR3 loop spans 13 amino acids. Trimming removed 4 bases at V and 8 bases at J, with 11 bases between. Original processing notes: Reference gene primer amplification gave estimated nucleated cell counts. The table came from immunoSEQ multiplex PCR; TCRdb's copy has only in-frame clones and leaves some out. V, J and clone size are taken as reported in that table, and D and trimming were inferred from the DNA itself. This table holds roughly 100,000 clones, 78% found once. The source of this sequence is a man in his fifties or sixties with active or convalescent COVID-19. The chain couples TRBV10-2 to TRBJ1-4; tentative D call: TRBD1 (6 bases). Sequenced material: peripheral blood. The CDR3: CASSAQGQEKLFF. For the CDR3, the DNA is TGCGCCAGCAGTGCTCAGGGGCAAGAAAAACTGTTTTTT.